What follows are 7 T cell receptor beta chains derived from one specimen sequenced in a study of cytomegalovirus exposure and HLA in healthy donors. The primer mix had 60 Vbeta and 13 Jbeta primers. The table came from immunoSEQ multiplex PCR; TCRdb's copy has only in-frame clones and leaves some out. The sample lists 150,000 to 200,000 clones; 70% were seen once. Source material: PBMCs. Source of these receptors: a man younger than 35 in good health and CMV-seropositive.

The chain has TRBV7-9 and TRBJ2-1; 10 bases are a match to TRBD2. The CDR3 is 17 amino acids. Germline CDR1 SEHNR, CDR2 FQNEAQ (reference sequence). Trimming at V came to 5 bases and at J to 7 bases, leaving 14 bases not matched to a gene. As DNA, the CDR3 is TGTGCCAGCAGCCTATACCTAAGCGGGGGGGCCGGAAATGAGCAGTTCTTC. Translated, it gives CASSLYLSGGAGNEQFF. Complete variable domain (other parts from reference TRBV7-9 and TRBJ2-1): DTGVSQNPRHKITKRGQNVTFRCDPISEHNRLYWYRQTLGQGPEFLTYFQNEAQLEKSRLLSDRFSAERPKGSFSTLEIQRTEQGDSAMYLCASSLYLSGGAGNEQFFGPGTRLTVL.

This clone has more than one count but fewer than ten. V and J are TRBV6-6 and TRBJ2-3, with a weak D call TRBD2 (5 bases). V dropped 9 bases and J dropped 3 bases, with 16 bases sitting between them. Germline V CDR1 and CDR2: MNHNY, SVGAGI (reference sequence). The CDR3 covers 14 residues. In DNA, the CDR3 is TGTGCCAGTAATGGGCCCGGGGAGACAGATACGCAGTATTTT. This gives the protein CASNGPGETDTQYF.

The chain is built from TRBV6-5 and TRBJ2-2, with no clear D. CDR3 size: 14 residues. Deletions cut 6 bases from V and 6 bases from J, with 14 bases between. Germline-derived CDR1 and CDR2 are MNHEY and SVGAGI. CDR3 nucleotides: TGTGCCAGCAGCCTCCGATCGAGCCCCGGGGAGCTGTTTTTT. This translates into CASSLRSSPGELFF.

This sequence joins TRBV5-1 and TRBJ2-2; D is perhaps TRBD1 (6 bases). The CDR3 has 16 amino acids. CDR1 and CDR2 from the germline V gene are SGHRS and YFSETQ. Trimming left V 0 bases short and J 1 base short, with 10 bases between. In DNA form, the CDR3 reads TGCGCCAGCAGCTTGGGGCAGGGGTTGAACACCGGGGAGCTGTTTTTT. It yields the protein CASSLGQGLNTGELFF.

The CDR3 DNA follows: TGTGCCAGCTTAGCGGGGGGGACAGATACGCAGTATTTT. This codes for CASLAGGTDTQYF. The rearrangement uses TRBV7-8 and TRBJ2-3; the match to TRBD2 covers 11 bases. Germline CDR1 is SGHVS and CDR2 is FQNEAQ. Trimming cost V 8 bases and J 3 bases; bases outside gene matches: 1. The CDR3 runs to 13 residues.

CDR3 loop: CASSLLAGVYEQYV. The CDR3 bases are TGTGCCAGCAGCCTACTAGCGGGGGTCTACGAGCAGTACGTC. The chain joins TRBV11-2 to TRBJ2-7; 11 bases are a match to TRBD2. Unmatched junction bases numbered 3, after V lost 5 bases and J lost 3 bases. This CDR3 region has 14 residues. The germline gives CDR1 SGHAT, CDR2 FQNNGV.

This clone was seen a handful of times. The CDR3 protein is CASTWTGGYEQYV. The CDR3 region has the DNA TGTGCCAGCACCTGGACAGGGGGGTACGAGCAGTACGTC. The chain joins TRBV28 to TRBJ2-7; 10 positions match TRBD1. Germline lookup yields CDR1 MDHEN and CDR2 SYDVKM. Trimming took 7 bases from V and 4 from J; bases not matched to a gene: 4. The CDR3 has 13 residues.